The TCR beta chain under discussion was sequenced for a study of OX40 agonist ivuxolimab in advanced cancers. Study overall: Participants, 65% to 85% male, averaged around 60 years of age, ranging from about 20 to 80.

Sampling of blood occurred at baseline, cycle 4 day 1, and cycle 7 day 1. Only in-frame clones appear in the TCRdb table, and some are missing; sequencing was by immunoSEQ multiplex PCR. The table records tens of thousands of clones, about 90% of them present only once. The germline V gene encodes CDR1 SGHRS and CDR2 YFSETQ. Trimming cost V 0 bases and J 8 bases; bases outside gene matches: 4. The CDR3 loop spans 14 amino acids. Comments on this clone: Its antigen is not known.

Study findings and constraints: CD8+ T cells (on average) carried more expanded clones than CD4+ T cells.

The sequencing used CD4+ or CD8+ T cells sorted from blood, collected in a trial of the OX40 agonist ivuxolimab. This sequence joins TRBV5-1 and TRBJ2-1; 8 nucleotides match TRBD1. The source is an adult with an advanced solid tumor such as melanoma, head and neck, liver or kidney cancer. The CDR3 nucleotides are TGCGCCAGCAGCTTGGCGGACAGGGAGGATGAGCAGTTCTTC. Its translation: CASSLADREDEQFF.